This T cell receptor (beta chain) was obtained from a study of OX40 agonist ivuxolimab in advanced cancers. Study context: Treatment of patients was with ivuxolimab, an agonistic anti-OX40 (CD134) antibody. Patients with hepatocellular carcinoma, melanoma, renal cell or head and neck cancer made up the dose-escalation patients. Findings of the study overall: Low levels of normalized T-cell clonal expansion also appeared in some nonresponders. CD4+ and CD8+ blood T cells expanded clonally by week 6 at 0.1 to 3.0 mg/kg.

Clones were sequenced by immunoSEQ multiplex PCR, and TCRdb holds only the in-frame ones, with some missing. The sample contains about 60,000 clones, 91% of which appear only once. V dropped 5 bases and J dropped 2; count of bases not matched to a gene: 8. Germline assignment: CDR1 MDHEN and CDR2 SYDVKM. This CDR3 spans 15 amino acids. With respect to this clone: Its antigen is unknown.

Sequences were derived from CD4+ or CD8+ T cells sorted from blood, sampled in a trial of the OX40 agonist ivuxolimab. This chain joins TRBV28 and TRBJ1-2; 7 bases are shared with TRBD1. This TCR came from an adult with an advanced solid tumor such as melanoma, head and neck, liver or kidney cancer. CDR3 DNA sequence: TGTGCCAGCAGTCCCTGGACAGGCGAGAACTATGGCTACACCTTC. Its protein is CASSPWTGENYGYTF.